The clone carrying this T cell receptor beta chain was detected many times. This sample was taken from a study of T cells in Graves' hyperthyroidism and ophthalmopathy. With 9 bases clipped from V and 4 bases from J, the junction kept 8 bases outside the gene matches. Germline lookup yields CDR1 LNHDA and CDR2 SQIVND (reference sequence). The length of the CDR3 is 14 residues. RNA transcripts gave rise to amplified TCR beta CDR3 regions. The primer set for the first-round RT-PCR of the TCR CDR3 was HTBI. In TCRdb, the multiplex PCR reads were re-called with MiXCR into one record per CDR3 protein. Counted here are about 840,000 distinct CDR3 sequences, approximately 40% occurring once; the ten biggest clones make up roughly 8.3%.

The specimen sequenced was blood. This chain connects TRBV19 to TRBJ1-5; 8 nucleotides agree with TRBD1. The TCR originated in a man younger than 35 with Graves' hyperthyroidism. Written as DNA, the CDR3 is TGTGCCAGCAGTGTCACAGGGGGAAATCAGCCCCAGCATTTT. Translating it yields CASSVTGGNQPQHF.